One and the same sample provided the 5 T cell receptor beta chains below, sequenced in a study of blood T cell repertoires in COVID-19. The method was immunoSEQ multiplex PCR; TCRdb's version includes in-frame clones alone and lacks a portion of them. The sample includes 100,000 to 150,000 clones, about 88% of them seen just once. Material for sequencing was peripheral blood. Receptors originate from a woman of 80 years or more with acute or convalescent COVID-19.

The chain links TRBV4-1 to TRBJ1-1; 8 positions match TRBD1. The germline gives CDR1 MGHRA, CDR2 YSYEKL. J was trimmed by 4 bases and V by 0 bases; bases with no gene match: 7. This CDR3 contains 16 residues. The DNA for the CDR3 is TGCGCCAGCAGCCAAGACCCGACAGGGGTGAGCACTGAAGCTTTCTTT. This sequence encodes CASSQDPTGVSTEAFF.

V usage is TRBV5-1 and J usage is TRBJ2-4, with 10 positions matching TRBD2. J lost 0 bases, V lost 3 bases, and 12 bases had no gene match. Per the germline V gene, CDR1 is SGHRS and CDR2 is YFSETQ. The CDR3 covers 19 residues. The CDR3 protein is CASSSRPGLADIAKNIQYF. CDR3 bases: TGCGCCAGCAGCTCCCGCCCCGGACTAGCGGATATAGCCAAAAACATTCAGTACTTC.

This clone was found once. The chain combines TRBV19 with TRBJ1-2; 10 bases align to TRBD1. V lost 10 bases to trimming and J lost 0 bases; unmatched junction nucleotides: 20. This CDR3 has 19 residues. Germline lookup yields CDR1 LNHDA and CDR2 SQIVND (reference sequence). The CDR3 is CATTGDPSGQGLANYGYTF. The CDR3 nucleotides are TGTGCCACCACGGGCGACCCTTCGGGACAGGGGCTCGCTAACTATGGCTACACCTTC.

V is TRBV6-5 and J is TRBJ2-5, with 7 bases identical to TRBD1. There are 13 residues in the CDR3. V lost 6 bases, J lost 2 bases, and 3 bases stayed unmatched. The V gene's germline CDR1 is MNHEY and CDR2 SVGAGI. CDR3 bases: TGTGCCAGCAGAAACAGGGGTCAAGAGACCCAGTACTTC. Translated: CASRNRGQETQYF.

The rearrangement uses TRBV6-5 and TRBJ2-4; weak D call: TRBD1 (5 bases). V lost 5 bases to trimming and J lost 7 bases, with 15 bases between them. The CDR3 spans 14 residues. Germline values: CDR1 MNHEY, CDR2 SVGAGI. Written as DNA, the CDR3 is TGTGCCAGCAGTAAGGACAACCTAGGGAACATTCAGTACTTC. Residues: CASSKDNLGNIQYF.